This entry lists 14 T cell receptor beta chains sequenced from one sample in a study of CD8+CD57+ T cells in acquired aplastic anemia. Genomic DNA was employed as the template in profiling TCR beta VDJ and CDR3. Via MiXCR, TCRdb re-called the reads, giving one row per CDR3 protein. The sample shows about 220,000 distinct CDR3 sequences, about 37% of them seen only once. The sequencing input was sorted CD4+, CD8+, or CD8+CD57+ T cells (not recorded which) from PBMCs. The receptors derive from a human donor in good health, serving as a control.

In the case of this clonotype: Possible read error: a much larger clone is one base away. The CDR3 does not close with the conserved phenylalanine or tryptophan, likely indicating a read error. This sequence joins TRBV27 and TRBJ1-2; D not resolved. Trimming took off 10 bases at V and 2 bases at J, with 8 bases between the two ends. This CDR3 region has 11 residues. CDR1 is MNHEY, CDR2 SMNVEV, per germline (reference sequence). CDR3 protein: CAKTPNYGYTL. The CDR3 region has the DNA TGTGCCAAGACACCGAACTATGGCTACACCCTC.

Many counts were recorded for this clonotype. V gene TRBV7-8 combines with J gene TRBJ2-7; the D call may be TRBD1 or TRBD2 (6 bases each). Trimming cost V 5 bases and J 3 bases, with 17 bases left between them. The CDR3 has 15 amino acids. Germline CDR1 is SGHVS and CDR2 is FQNEAQ. Written as DNA, the CDR3 is TGTGCCAGCAGCCCAAGGCTAGCGACAGGCTACGAGCAGTACTTC. Translated, it gives CASSPRLATGYEQYF.

This chain joins TRBV2 and TRBJ2-7; 10 bases are shared with TRBD1. Trimming cost V 6 bases and J 3 bases; bases outside gene matches: 8. The length of the CDR3 is 15 residues. CDR1 and CDR2 from the germline V gene are SNHLY and FYNNEI. CDR3: CASSGQGDSYYEQYF. The DNA for the CDR3 is TGTGCCAGCAGCGGACAGGGGGACAGCTACTACGAGCAGTACTTC.

A remark on this clonotype: This sequence may be a read error, since a much larger clone differs from it by one base. The V and J genes are TRBV11-2 and TRBJ1-2; D perhaps matches TRBD1 (6 bases). Germline lookup yields CDR1 SGHAT and CDR2 FQNNGV. The CDR3 covers 15 residues. V lost 7 bases and J lost 5, with 20 bases in between. The CDR3 DNA reads as TGTGCCAGCACCCAAGCTACGACAGGTTATTATGGCTACACCTTC. It is translated as CASTQATTGYYGYTF.

The V and J genes are TRBV12-3 or TRBV12-4 and TRBJ1-1, with D tentatively TRBD1 (5 bases). V was clipped by 3 bases and J by 12 bases, with 20 bases between them. The CDR3 is 14 amino acids. This chain's CDR3 is CASSFFGSQGVTFF. The CDR3 bases are TGTGCCAGCAGTTTCTTCGGGTCTCAGGGCGTTACTTTCTTT.

This clonotype was seen many times. The chain has TRBV10-3 and TRBJ1-1; 7 nucleotides match TRBD1. CDR3 length: 17 residues. After removal of 5 bases from V and 7 bases from J, the junction contained 19 bases not matched to a gene. Germline assignment: CDR1 ENHRY and CDR2 SYGVKD. The CDR3: CAISPGPRDRRTGEAFF. DNA for the CDR3: TGTGCCATCAGTCCTGGACCCAGGGACAGACGAACAGGTGAAGCTTTCTTT.

The sample holds a few counts of this clonotype. This chain connects TRBV12-5 to TRBJ2-1; TRBD2 matches 13 bases. The CDR3 spans 16 residues. Germline V gene data show CDR1 as LGHNT and CDR2 as FRNRAP. V lost 1 base to trimming and J lost 6 bases; unmatched junction nucleotides: 3. The CDR3 is CASGLELAGGVNEQFF. CDR3 sequence (DNA): TGTGCTAGTGGTTTGGAACTAGCGGGGGGGGTCAATGAGCAGTTCTTC.

The chain couples TRBV6-1 to TRBJ1-1; D call uncertain. Trimming stripped 2 bases from V and 2 bases from J, with 12 bases between. Germline lookup yields CDR1 MNHNS and CDR2 SASEGT. This CDR3 has 15 amino acids. The CDR3 DNA sequence: TGTGCCAGCAGTGAATTAGTTTACACCAACACTGAAGCTTTCTTT. It specifies CASSELVYTNTEAFF.

Only one count was recorded for this clonotype. An end of the junction does not agree with germline; a read error may underlie this. The chain combines TRBV6-1 with TRBJ2-2; no reliable D call. Germline CDR1 and CDR2: MNHNS and SASEGT. The CDR3 is 12 amino acids. The CDR3 nucleotides are TGTGCCAGCAGCACTATAAGGGTGGAGCCGTTTTTT. It is translated as CASSTIRVEPFF.

A note on this clonotype: The CDR3 does not end in the conserved phenylalanine or tryptophan, so this is likely a read error. The chain combines TRBV4-1 with TRBJ1-1, with D possibly matching TRBD1 (5 bases). CDR1 and CDR2 from the germline V gene are MGHRA and YSYEKL. V dropped 4 bases and J dropped 4 bases, with 13 bases sitting between them. The CDR3 totals 14 residues. CDR3 region: CASSPWRGVTEAFL. DNA of the CDR3: TGCGCCAGCAGCCCTTGGAGGGGAGTCACTGAAGCTTTCCTT.

The rearrangement uses TRBV6-1 and TRBJ2-4; 7 bases match TRBD2. The CDR3 has 13 amino acids. The germline CDR1 and CDR2 sequences are MNHNS and SASEGT. The trim removed 6 bases at V and 2 bases at J, leaving 1 base unmatched. In DNA form, the CDR3 reads TGTGCCAGCAGGGGGGGGACCAAAAACATTCAGTACTTC. It specifies CASRGGTKNIQYF.

There are many counts of this clonotype. The chain couples TRBV7-3 to TRBJ2-2, with D perhaps matching TRBD1 or TRBD2 (5 bases each). Trimming pared 2 bases from V and 6 bases from J, leaving 13 bases between. The V gene's germline CDR1 is SGHTA and CDR2 FQGTGA. This CDR3 is 15 amino acids long. CDR3 sequence: CASSLSSRGSGELFF. CDR3 nucleotide sequence: TGTGCCAGCAGCTTATCCTCGAGGGGCTCCGGGGAGCTGTTTTTT.

As regards this clonotype: One end of the junction fails to match germline, which may point to a read error. The chain is built from TRBV29-1 and TRBJ2-2; D is perhaps TRBD2 (6 bases). Per the germline V gene, CDR1 is SQVTM and CDR2 is ANQGSEA. The CDR3 sequence is 13 residues long. This CDR3 is CSASHRGTEELFF. CDR3 DNA: TGCAGCGCCTCACACCGGGGGACCGAGGAGCTGTTTTTT.

This clonotype was seen repeatedly, ten times or more. The gene calls are TRBV7-2 and TRBJ2-7; 8 bases map to TRBD1. V shed 1 base and J 5 bases; nucleotides not matched to a gene: 7. The CDR3 runs to 15 residues. The germline V gene encodes CDR1 SGHTA and CDR2 FQGNSA. CDR3 in DNA: TGTGCCAGCAGCTTAGGGACAGGGTACCCTCACGAGCAGTACTTC. Its translation: CASSLGTGYPHEQYF.